Detailed here is one TCR beta chain. TCRdb reprocessed the 5' RACE reads, keeping one entry per CDR3 protein, no DNA. Here the sample table reports under 500,000 distinct CDR3 sequences. This entry belongs to a study of T cells expressing NK-cell markers. Sequenced: blood T cells: a sorted CD56 or NKG2C T cell subset, CD4+ or CD8+ T cells, or bulk PBMC T cells (not recorded which). This receptor was identified in a woman between 18 and 69 years old in good health.

CDR3: CASSEVGSVTTSPLHF. The rearrangement joins TRBV25-1 to TRBJ1-6. The CDR3 extends over 16 amino acids. Germline V gives CDR1 MGHDK, CDR2 SYGVNS.